The entry below describes one T cell receptor beta chain. The sample comes from a study of blood T cell repertoires in COVID-19. Study-level background: Some COVID-19 samples were acute and others convalescent; all came from the United States, Italy and Spain. T cells, B-cell-depleted T cells, or PBMCs provided the cDNA or gDNA that served as material.

Categorization into cohorts depended on clinical history that participants reported. It was within 2 weeks before study entry that exposed participants met a COVID-19 case. Sequenced by immunoSEQ multiplex PCR; TCRdb stores in-frame clones only, minus some. The sample has about 280,000 clones, around 93% seen once; the top ten hold 2.5% to 3%. This CDR3 region has 15 residues. V lost 2 bases and J lost 2; bases outside the gene matches: 8. Germline assignment: CDR1 SQVTM and CDR2 ANQGSEA. The TCR sequence derives from a man aged 35 to 55 who had been exposed to COVID-19. J is TRBJ2-7 and V is TRBV29-1; 8 nucleotides align to TRBD1. The sequenced material came from PBMCs or T cells enriched from blood (not recorded which). CDR3 amino acids: CSVESVGTGTYEQYF. The CDR3 nucleotides are TGCAGCGTTGAATCAGTCGGGACAGGAACCTACGAGCAGTACTTC.